This TCR beta chain was recorded in a study of shared clonotypes between healthy human individuals. CD45RO negativity and positive selection for CCR7 defined naive CD8 cells, a population that excluded terminally differentiated effector memory CD45RA+ cells. As to this clone: Its antigen is still unknown.

The study's findings and limits: Limitation of the genetic and exposure-history diversity represented came from the few donors. Researchers sampled only blood; tissue repertoires likely differ. Richness estimates generally favored naive over memory subsets. Non-shared clonotypes had lower generation probabilities than clonotypes shared by all four sorted-subset donors.

The CDR3 has 14 amino acids. Germline V gives CDR1 MGHDK, CDR2 SYGVNS. With 4 bases clipped from V and 1 base from J, the junction kept 2 bases outside the gene matches. Measured with immunoSEQ multiplex PCR; TCRdb has only the in-frame clones, and not every one. The profile shows around 650,000 clones, approximately 96% of them singletons. This chain joins TRBV25-1 and TRBJ1-1; TRBD1 agrees at 8 bases. This TCR came from a woman in her twenties or thirties in good health. The sequenced sample was naive CD8+ T cells sorted from blood. The CDR3 coding sequence is TGTGCCAGCAGTGCCGGGACAGGGAACACTGAAGCTTTCTTT. It translates to CASSAGTGNTEAFF.